Following are 18 T cell receptor beta chains from one sample sequenced in a study of CD8 T cells in ankylosing spondylitis (dated by TCRdb to 2016 to 2017). Antigens of these TCRs are unknown. What the study reported, not specific to this receptor: A TCR beta motif of several highly homologous amino acid variants appeared characteristic of blood from ankylosing spondylitis patients.

The receptor library was made with 5' RACE. Sequencing used an Illumina HiSeq 2500. In-frame beta chains were kept once TCRdb had trimmed the public reads at Q25 with fastp and called clones with MiXCR. Rows with one shared CDR3 protein collapse into an entry with the most common genes and DNA. This sample is represented by about 800,000 distinct CDR3 sequences; around 11% of them were singletons. The leading ten clones occupy 0.51% of the sample. The sequencing input was blood, either unsorted or a sorted T cell fraction (not recorded which). The receptors derive from a male donor with ankylosing spondylitis.

The chain carries TRBV6-5 and TRBJ2-2; 8 bases match TRBD2. In germline, CDR1 is MNHEY, CDR2 SVGAGI. This CDR3 region has 15 residues. J lost 6 bases, V lost 4 bases, and 7 bases had no gene match. CDR3 in amino acids: CASSSIPGGAGELFF. The CDR3 bases are TGTGCCAGCAGTTCCATACCGGGGGGGGCCGGGGAGCTGTTTTTT.

In this sample, this clonotype turned up many times. The chain employs TRBV4-2 and TRBJ2-2, with D perhaps matching TRBD1 or TRBD2 (6 bases each). The germline V gene encodes CDR1 LGHNA and CDR2 YNFKEQ. The CDR3 runs 14 residues. V was trimmed by 7 bases and J by 5 bases, leaving 14 bases between them. CDR3 amino acids: CASTARGRTGELFF. In nucleotides, the CDR3 is TGTGCCAGCACCGCACGGGGGCGGACCGGGGAGCTGTTTTTT.

The genes are TRBV30 and TRBJ2-1; tentative D call: TRBD1 (5 bases). CDR3 length: 13 residues. Germline loops: CDR1 GTSNPN, CDR2 SVGIG (reference sequence). V was pared by 8 bases and J by 0 bases, with 11 bases between. CDR3 nucleotide sequence: TGTGCCAAACAGGCCTTCTCCTACAATGAGCAGTTCTTC. Encoded protein: CAKQAFSYNEQFF.

This clonotype has ten or more counts. The genes are TRBV20-1 and TRBJ1-6; 9 bases agree with TRBD1. The CDR3 is 13 amino acids. Germline CDR1 is DFQATT and CDR2 is SNEGSKA (reference sequence). V was clipped by 5 bases and J by 8 bases; unmatched bases: 4. DNA of the CDR3: TGCAGTGCTTCGGGACAGGGTTATTCACCCCTCCACTTT. Its translation is CSASGQGYSPLHF.

This clonotype was seen only a few times. The chain couples TRBV20-1 to TRBJ2-2; no clear D. Trimming left V 2 bases short and J 6 bases short, with 13 bases between. CDR3 size: 14 residues. CDR1 is DFQATT and CDR2 is SNEGSKA in the germline V gene (reference sequence). The CDR3 DNA is TGCAGTGCTAGACCCTCGTTGAGGCCCGGGGAGCTGTTTTTT. Encoded protein: CSARPSLRPGELFF.

The chain is built from TRBV15 and TRBJ1-2, with 11 bases lining up with TRBD1. The length of the CDR3 is 13 residues. Germline trimming cut 3 bases from V and 10 bases from J; bases unmatched to any gene: 4. From germline, CDR1 is LNHNV and CDR2 YYDKDF (reference sequence). The DNA for the CDR3 is TGTGCCACCAGCAGGGGACAGGGGGTGGCCTACACCTTC. It codes for CATSRGQGVAYTF.

This clonotype was observed many times. The V and J genes are TRBV20-1 and TRBJ2-1; TRBD2 matches 10 bases. V shed 8 bases and J 4 bases; nucleotides not matched to a gene: 5. The length of the CDR3 is 13 residues. Looked up from germline, CDR1 is DFQATT and CDR2 is SNEGSKA (reference sequence). CDR3 bases: TGCAGTACCGGGACTAGCGTGTACAATGAGCAGTTCTTC. Its translation is CSTGTSVYNEQFF.

This clonotype was counted a few times. V usage is TRBV18 and J usage is TRBJ1-1; D not certain. The V gene lost 6 bases and the J gene lost 3 bases, with 17 bases spanning the gap. This CDR3 is built from 15 residues. Germline loops: CDR1 KGHSH, CDR2 LQKENI. CDR3 protein: CASSRFRGVDTEAFF. As DNA, the CDR3 is TGTGCCAGCTCCCGGTTTCGGGGAGTTGACACTGAAGCTTTCTTT.

V is TRBV10-3 and J is TRBJ2-2, with D unclear. Between the trimmed V and J ends, which lost 2 bases and 1 base, there was a span of 2 bases. CDR3 length equals 13 residues. The V gene's germline CDR1 is ENHRY and CDR2 SYGVKD. The CDR3 DNA follows: TGTGCCATCAGTGAGAAGAACACCGGGGAGCTGTTTTTT. Amino acids: CAISEKNTGELFF.

This clonotype was detected only a few times. The rearrangement uses TRBV29-1 and TRBJ1-4; D ambiguous. Germline-derived CDR1 and CDR2 are SQVTM and ANQGSEA. With 4 bases removed from V and 0 bases from J, the gap between germline ends came to 15 bases. The CDR3 spans 16 residues. The CDR3 region is CSVGASVDSTNEKLFF. CDR3 DNA: TGCAGCGTTGGCGCAAGCGTGGATTCAACTAATGAAAAACTGTTTTTT.

The V gene is TRBV7-2, the J gene TRBJ2-3; perhaps TRBD1 as D (6 bases). Germline V lookup: CDR1 SGHTA, CDR2 FQGNSA. This CDR3 region has 12 residues. Trimming pared 6 bases from V and 7 bases from J, leaving 11 bases between. CDR3 in amino acids: CASSLGQNTQYF. CDR3 bases: TGTGCCAGCAGTTTGGGACAAAATACGCAGTATTTT.

The chain couples TRBV10-3 to TRBJ1-1, with a weak D call TRBD1 (5 bases). The length of the CDR3 is 12 residues. V was shortened by 5 bases and J by 3 bases, with 7 bases between the two germline ends. Germline V gene data show CDR1 as ENHRY and CDR2 as SYGVKD. The CDR3, as DNA: TGTGCCATCAGTCCGGGGGACACTGAAGCTTTCTTT. Translating it yields CAISPGDTEAFF.

The CDR3 is CATSPDRGDQPQHF. CDR3 nucleotide sequence: TGTGCCACCAGCCCGGACAGGGGGGATCAGCCCCAGCATTTT. The genes are TRBV15 and TRBJ1-5; 10 nucleotides agree with TRBD1. This CDR3 comprises 14 residues. Germline assignment: CDR1 LNHNV and CDR2 YYDKDF (reference sequence). The V gene end was trimmed by 5 bases and the J gene end by 5 bases; junction bases not matched to a gene: 3.

This clonotype occurred a few times. The chain combines TRBV27 with TRBJ2-5; tentative D call: TRBD1 (6 bases). Germline V gives CDR1 MNHEY, CDR2 SMNVEV (reference sequence). Trimming took off 2 bases at V and 5 bases at J, with 12 bases between the two ends. The CDR3 is 14 residues long. This CDR3 reads CASSLQGPGETQYF. CDR3 sequence (DNA): TGTGCCAGCAGTTTACAGGGGCCAGGGGAGACCCAGTACTTC.

This clonotype was counted a few times. This chain uses TRBV5-1 with TRBJ2-5; possibly TRBD1 or TRBD2 for D (5 bases each). V was pared by 5 bases and J by 2 bases, with 10 bases between. This CDR3 is built from 13 residues. Germline V gene lookup returns CDR1 SGHRS and CDR2 YFSETQ. CDR3 coding DNA: TGCGCCAGCAGGGGGACGATTCAAGAGACCCAGTACTTC. Its translation is CASRGTIQETQYF. Full variable domain (remainder filled in from reference TRBV5-1 and TRBJ2-5): KAGVTQTPRYLIKTRGQQVTLSCSPISGHRSVSWYQQTPGQGLQFLFEYFSETQRNKGNFPGRFSGRQFSNSRSEMNVSTLELGDSALYLCASRGTIQETQYFGPGTRLLVL.

This clonotype was detected ten times or more. The chain recombines TRBV7-2 with TRBJ2-7, with D possibly matching TRBD2 (6 bases). Trimming stripped 1 base from V and 4 bases from J, with 14 bases between. Germline V gene lookup returns CDR1 SGHTA and CDR2 FQGNSA. CDR3 size: 15 residues. CDR3 sequence reads: CASSLGAGSRYEQYF. The CDR3, as DNA: TGTGCCAGCAGCTTAGGAGCCGGGAGTAGGTACGAGCAGTACTTC.

This clonotype was seen repeatedly, ten times or more. This chain connects TRBV29-1 to TRBJ2-5; D gene ambiguous. Germline loops: CDR1 SQVTM, CDR2 ANQGSEA. CDR3 length: 13 amino acids. Trimming cost V 4 bases and J 5 bases, with 14 bases left between them. The CDR3 loop is CSVVSLGRETQYF. The CDR3 coding sequence is TGCAGCGTTGTAAGTCTCGGGCGGGAGACCCAGTACTTC.

This clonotype was counted many times. This chain connects TRBV29-1 to TRBJ2-3; D unclear. Germline V lookup: CDR1 SQVTM, CDR2 ANQGSEA. With 0 bases removed from V and 15 bases from J, the gap between germline ends came to 7 bases. The CDR3 sequence is 9 residues long. The chain's CDR3 is CSVEEGQYF. The CDR3 coding sequence is TGCAGCGTTGAAGAAGGTCAATATTTT.